The rows below give T cell receptor beta chains drawn from one sample of a study of technical replicates of blood from several donors. Here immunoSEQ multiplex PCR was the method, and the copy in TCRdb shows in-frame clones only, minus some. This table has more than 90,000 clones, under 96% appearing once. The sequenced sample was T cells isolated from PBMCs. The receptors were sampled from a human donor in good health. Each CDR3 is given with its conserved first and last residue. A D gene is named only where the DNA matches it firmly. Expanded clones are given a class, and other clones once, few, many or no size at all.

J gene	clone size	D gene	V gene	CDR3 DNA	CDR3 protein
TRBJ1-2	NA	NA	TRBV29-1	TGCAGCGCTTTCCAACGGGGAGGCTACACCTTC	CSAFQRGGYTF
TRBJ1-2	NA	TRBD1	TRBV2	TGTGCCAGCAGTGTCCAGGGGGTGAACTATGGCTACACCTTC	CASSVQGVNYGYTF
TRBJ1-5	NA	NA	TRBV5-8	TGTGCCAGCAGCCGGGGCGGGGGGGGCAATCAGCCCCAGCATTTT	CASSRGGGGNQPQHF
TRBJ1-1	NA	NA	TRBV28	TGTGCCAGCAGCCGAGCCGAACGAACCACTGAAGCTTTCTTT	CASSRAERTTEAFF
TRBJ1-5	NA	TRBD1	TRBV6-1	TGTGCCAGCAGTGATTGGTGGACAGGCGGTAATCAGCCCCAGCATTTT	CASSDWWTGGNQPQHF
TRBJ1-2	NA	TRBD1	TRBV7-9	TGTGCCAGCAGCTTAGTTGGGACAGGGGTTTATGGCTACACCTTC	CASSLVGTGVYGYTF
TRBJ1-2	NA	NA	TRBV10-3	TGTGCCATCAGTGATGACAGGTTCTATGGCTACACCTTC	CAISDDRFYGYTF
TRBJ2-1	NA	TRBD2	TRBV2	TGTGCCACCCGAGGACTAGCGGGGACCGACAATGAGCAGTTCTTC	CATRGLAGTDNEQFF
TRBJ2-3	NA	NA	TRBV27	TGTGCCAGCAGTTTGACAGGTCGCACAGATACGCAGTATTTT	CASSLTGRTDTQYF
TRBJ1-4	once	TRBD1	TRBV28	TGTGCCAGCAGTATGACAGGGCTAAATGAAAAACTGTTTTTT	CASSMTGLNEKLFF
TRBJ1-1	NA	NA	TRBV6-5	TGTGCCAGCAGTTACGCAACTTCAGGGAACACTGAAGCTTTCTTT	CASSYATSGNTEAFF
TRBJ1-1	NA	NA	TRBV27	TGTGCCAGCAGTTTATCGGGCCTGAACACTGAAGCTTTCTTT	CASSLSGLNTEAFF
TRBJ1-5	NA	NA	TRBV27	TGTGCCAGCAGTGTTCAGGGTGCGAACCAGCCCCAGCATTTT	CASSVQGANQPQHF
TRBJ2-5	NA	TRBD2	TRBV7-8	TGTGCCAGCAGCCCTAGCCCGGTGGGGGGGCAAGAGACCCAGTACTTC	CASSPSPVGGQETQYF
TRBJ1-3	NA	NA	TRBV27	TGTGCCAGCAGTTTCACCGGTTCTGGAAACACCATATATTTT	CASSFTGSGNTIYF
TRBJ2-1	NA	NA	TRBV10-3	TGTGCCATCATTACAGGGCGACAACACGAGCAGTTCTTC	CAIITGRQHEQFF
TRBJ1-2	NA	NA	TRBV7-2	TGTGCCAGCAGCTCAGCCACAGGATTCAGGAATGGCTACACCTTC	CASSSATGFRNGYTF
TRBJ2-7	few	NA	TRBV9	TGTGCCAGCAGAAGACAGGAGAACTACGAGCAGTACTTC	CASRRQENYEQYF
TRBJ1-4	NA	TRBD1	TRBV28	TGTGCCAGCAGTCCCGGGACAGTTCTTGAAAAACTGTTTTTT	CASSPGTVLEKLFF
TRBJ2-7	NA	TRBD2	TRBV4-1	TGCGCCAGCAGAAAGACTAGCGGGGTGGGATACGAGCAGTACTTC	CASRKTSGVGYEQYF
TRBJ2-7	NA	TRBD1	TRBV7-6	TGTGCCAGCAGCTTAGGGATCTCGGGACAGGCGAACTACGAGCAGTACTTC	CASSLGISGQANYEQYF
TRBJ2-7	NA	NA	TRBV4-1	TGCGCCAGCAGCCAAGATCCCAGTGAGCAGTACTTC	CASSQDPSEQYF
TRBJ2-1	few	TRBD2	TRBV7-6	TGTGCCAGCAGCTTGAATAGCGGGAGCCCCTACAATGAGCAGTTCTTC	CASSLNSGSPYNEQFF
TRBJ2-5	NA	TRBD1	TRBV7-8	TGTGCCAGCAGCTTCTTCAGACAGGGGGCCCAAGAGACCCAGTACTTC	CASSFFRQGAQETQYF
TRBJ2-2	NA	TRBD1	TRBV2	TGTGCCAGCAGCGAGGGACAGGGTATGAACACCGGGGAGCTGTTTTTT	CASSEGQGMNTGELFF
TRBJ2-5	NA	TRBD1	TRBV11-3	TGTGCCAGCAGCTTTAGGCAGGGGGCAGGAAAGACCCAGTACTTC	CASSFRQGAGKTQYF
TRBJ1-2	NA	NA	TRBV5-4	TGTGCCAGCAGCTTGCCCGTAGCTAACTATGGCTACACCTTC	CASSLPVANYGYTF
TRBJ2-7	NA	NA	TRBV29-1	TGCAGCGTTGCGCAGTGGACAGAGCAGTACTTC	CSVAQWTEQYF
TRBJ2-5	NA	TRBD1	TRBV7-6	TGTGCCAGCAGCCTGGATACAGGGGGCCTAGAGACCCAGTACTTC	CASSLDTGGLETQYF
TRBJ2-7	NA	TRBD1	TRBV9	TGTGCCAGCAGCTCCCGACAGGGGAGTGGCGAGCAGTACTTC	CASSSRQGSGEQYF
TRBJ2-3	NA	TRBD2	TRBV27	TGTGCCAGCAGTCCGACTAGCGGGGTGGATACGCAGTATTTT	CASSPTSGVDTQYF
TRBJ1-2	NA	NA	TRBV18	TGTGCCAGCTCACTCGAAGTCAGGACGGGCGGGGGCTACACCTTC	CASSLEVRTGGGYTF
TRBJ2-3	NA	TRBD2	TRBV13	TGTGCCAGCAGCCGACTAGGACTAGCGGGAGGGGATACGCAGTATTTT	CASSRLGLAGGDTQYF
TRBJ2-1	NA	TRBD2	TRBV18	TGTGCCAGCTCACGATTAGCGGGAGGGATCTACAATGAGCAGTTCTTC	CASSRLAGGIYNEQFF
TRBJ1-2	NA	NA	TRBV6-5	TGTGCCACCAAAACACCCCTCGACAGTAACTATGGCTACACCTTC	CATKTPLDSNYGYTF
TRBJ1-2	medium-sized	TRBD1	TRBV6-1	TGTGCCAGCAGAAAGCCAGGGGGTTCCTATGGCTACACCTTC	CASRKPGGSYGYTF
TRBJ2-1	NA	NA	TRBV5-1	TGCGCCAGCAGCTTGCGTGTAGCTAGTGAGCAGTTCTTC	CASSLRVASEQFF
TRBJ1-4	NA	TRBD1	TRBV28	TGTGCCAGCAGTTTCTACAGGGGGCCTGAAAAACTGTTTTTT	CASSFYRGPEKLFF
TRBJ2-1	NA	TRBD2	TRBV29-1	TGCAGCGTCACTTCCCCGGGAGGGACCTACAATGAGCAGTTCTTC	CSVTSPGGTYNEQFF
TRBJ2-1	once	TRBD2	TRBV28	TGTGCCAGCAGCCGAGGCCGCGGGAGAAATGAGCAGTTCTTC	CASSRGRGRNEQFF
TRBJ1-3	once	NA	TRBV19	TGTGCCAGTAGTGGCCGTCCTGGAAACACCATATATTTT	CASSGRPGNTIYF
TRBJ2-7	NA	NA	TRBV11-3	TGTGCCAGCAGCTTAGACCTAACAGGGATAGACGAGCAGTACTTC	CASSLDLTGIDEQYF
TRBJ2-3	NA	TRBD2	TRBV7-9	TGTGCCAGCAGCTTTATAGCGGGAGCGGGGGGAGATACGCAGTATTTT	CASSFIAGAGGDTQYF
TRBJ1-2	NA	NA	TRBV28	TGTGCCAGCAGCCCACCAGGGAAGTGGGGCTACACCTTC	CASSPPGKWGYTF
TRBJ2-3	NA	TRBD1	TRBV25-1	TGTGCCAGCAGTGACCTCGGACAGGGGGGAAGAGATACGCAGTATTTT	CASSDLGQGGRDTQYF
TRBJ2-5	NA	NA	TRBV10-1	TGCGCCAGTTCCAGCGGGACATCTGGAGAGACCCAGTACTTC	CASSSGTSGETQYF
TRBJ2-7	NA	TRBD2	TRBV5-1	TGCGCCAGCAGCTTCGGGGGGAGCTACGAGCAGTACTTC	CASSFGGSYEQYF
TRBJ2-1	NA	NA	TRBV21-1	TGTGCCAGCAGAGAGGGGGCTGGTGGCAATGAGCAGTTCTTC	CASREGAGGNEQFF
TRBJ2-7	once	TRBD1	TRBV10-1	TGCGCCAGCAGTGTGTTTGAGGACAGGGGGGCCCAAAGATTCTCCTACGAGCAGTACTTC	CASSVFEDRGAQRFSYEQYF
TRBJ2-7	NA	NA	TRBV6-5	TGTGCCAGCAAATGGGCCAGGGGAAGCTCCTACGAGCAGTACTTC	CASKWARGSSYEQYF